This entry lists 4 T cell receptor beta chains sequenced from one sample in a study of vaccination effects on CD4 cells after COVID-19. Antigen-specific CD4+ T cells were first expanded with viral peptide pools by the ViraFEST assay and only then sequenced. Culture lasted about 10 days before CD4+ T cell isolation. Their cognate antigens are unknown. Profiled with immunoSEQ multiplex PCR; TCRdb holds only in-frame clones, not every one. The sample gives 70,000 to 95,000 clones, 74% of which show up once; roughly 1.7% is in the top ten. The sample here was CD4+ T cells from PBMCs cultured with HCoV-229E spike peptides, taken before COVID-19 vaccination. These receptors originate from a human donor who received a COVID-19 vaccine.

The chain uses TRBV7-2 and TRBJ2-1; D unclear. Trimming pared 3 bases from V and 4 bases from J, leaving 10 bases between. Germline V lookup: CDR1 SGHTA, CDR2 FQGNSA. The CDR3 is 14 residues long. The DNA of the CDR3 is TGTGCCAGCAGCTTTGGCTACGTATACAATGAGCAGTTCTTC. Its protein is CASSFGYVYNEQFF.

The chain couples TRBV5-1 to TRBJ2-5, with 11 bases that match TRBD2. V shed 4 bases and J 4 bases; nucleotides not matched to a gene: 6. The V gene's germline CDR1 is SGHRS and CDR2 YFSETQ. The CDR3 is 15 residues long. The CDR3 is CASSPVAGGPETQYF. CDR3 DNA: TGCGCCAGCAGCCCGGTAGCGGGGGGGCCAGAGACCCAGTACTTC.

V usage is TRBV2 and J usage is TRBJ2-3; D call uncertain. The ends were cut back, 4 bases at V and 6 bases at J, with 8 bases in the middle. The germline V gene encodes CDR1 SNHLY and CDR2 FYNNEI. CDR3 size: 12 residues. This CDR3 is CASSVSRDTQYF. The CDR3 coding sequence is TGTGCCAGCAGTGTATCTAGGGATACGCAGTATTTT.

V usage is TRBV2 and J usage is TRBJ2-4, with D perhaps being TRBD1 or TRBD2 (5 bases each). The CDR3 spans 15 residues. The V and J ends lost 4 bases and 0 bases respectively, with 10 bases between them. Germline values: CDR1 SNHLY, CDR2 FYNNEI. The CDR3 nucleotides read TGTGCCAGCAGTGTGAGGGGAGTAGCCAAAAACATTCAGTACTTC. Protein sequence: CASSVRGVAKNIQYF.